In this sample, the clone carrying this T cell receptor beta chain turned up a few times. This sample also contains other DNA sequences that code for the same CDR3. The data are from a study of blood T cell repertoires in COVID-19. In the source study's methods: Counts of nucleated cells, estimated from reference gene primer amplification, were obtained. TCRdb keeps only in-frame clones here, not all; method: immunoSEQ multiplex PCR. That table gives V, J and clone size, and the DNA gave D and trimming. The sample records roughly 250,000 clones, approximately 87% being singletons. The germline V gene encodes CDR1 KGHSH and CDR2 LQKENI. The CDR3 has 13 amino acids. V lost 3 bases to trimming and J lost 4 bases, with 9 bases between them.

The specimen was peripheral blood. This rearrangement joins TRBV18 to TRBJ1-1; TRBD1 is a possible D gene (5 bases). This TCR came from a woman aged 25 to 39 with COVID-19, enrolled during active disease. The DNA of the CDR3 is TGTGCCAGCTCACCTGCGGGGGGCACTGAAGCTTTCTTT. Translating it yields CASSPAGGTEAFF.